The rows below give T cell receptor beta chains drawn from one sample of a study of OX40 agonist ivuxolimab in advanced cancers. Only in-frame clones appear in the TCRdb table, and some are missing; sequencing was by immunoSEQ multiplex PCR. Counted here are 20,000 to 30,000 clones, less than 90% occurring once; the ten biggest clones make up roughly 30%. The source was CD4+ or CD8+ T cells sorted from blood, collected in a trial of the OX40 agonist ivuxolimab. The receptors shown here come from an adult with an advanced solid tumor such as melanoma, head and neck, liver or kidney cancer. Each CDR3 is given with its conserved first and last residue. D genes are given only for firm matches. Clone size is given for some rows only: seen once, a few or many times, or a class if the clone is expanded.

J gene	clone size	D gene	V gene	CDR3 protein	CDR3 DNA
TRBJ1-3	-	-	TRBV9	CASSVQSSGNTIYF	TGTGCCAGCAGCGTCCAATCCTCTGGAAACACCATATATTTT
TRBJ2-7	-	-	TRBV19	CASSMEAEQYF	TGTGCCAGTAGTATGGAGGCCGAGCAGTACTTC
TRBJ1-5	-	TRBD1	TRBV7-9	CASSLTGERPQHF	TGTGCCAGCAGCTTAACAGGGGAGAGGCCCCAGCATTTT
TRBJ2-2	once	-	TRBV6-1	CASSDRATNTGELFF	TGTGCCAGCAGTGACCGGGCCACGAACACCGGGGAGCTGTTTTTT
TRBJ2-3	-	TRBD2	TRBV7-6	CASSLGLAGNTDTQYF	TGTGCCAGCAGCTTAGGACTAGCGGGGAACACAGATACGCAGTATTTT
TRBJ2-5	-	-	TRBV10-1	CASSALGGPQETQYF	TGCGCCAGCAGTGCCTTGGGGGGACCCCAAGAGACCCAGTACTTC
TRBJ2-3	-	-	TRBV28	CASSFESSFKWAQGVGSDTQYF	TGTGCCAGCAGTTTCGAGAGCAGTTTCAAGTGGGCCCAGGGAGTAGGATCAGATACGCAGTATTTT
TRBJ2-3	-	-	TRBV30	CAWSIDGAFTDTQYF	TGTGCCTGGAGTATCGACGGGGCATTCACAGATACGCAGTATTTT
TRBJ1-5	-	-	TRBV7-9	CASSSTSGSQPQHF	TGTGCCAGCAGCAGTACTTCAGGGAGCCAGCCCCAGCATTTT
TRBJ2-3	-	-	TRBV30	CASLLGDRTDTQYF	TGTGCCTCCCTCTTGGGGGACCGCACAGATACGCAGTATTTT
TRBJ2-1	-	-	TRBV7-8	CASSLGDYNEQFF	TGTGCCAGCAGCTTAGGGGACTACAATGAGCAGTTCTTC
TRBJ2-1	-	-	TRBV7-9	CASNNRGRNEQFF	TGTGCCAGCAACAACCGGGGGCGCAATGAGCAGTTCTTC
TRBJ2-1	-	TRBD2	TRBV5-4	CASTSRLASGYNEQFF	TGTGCCAGCACCTCCAGGTTGGCTAGCGGATACAATGAGCAGTTCTTC
TRBJ2-3	-	-	TRBV7-9	CASSSAGFTDTQYF	TGTGCCAGCAGCTCCGCAGGGTTCACAGATACGCAGTATTTT